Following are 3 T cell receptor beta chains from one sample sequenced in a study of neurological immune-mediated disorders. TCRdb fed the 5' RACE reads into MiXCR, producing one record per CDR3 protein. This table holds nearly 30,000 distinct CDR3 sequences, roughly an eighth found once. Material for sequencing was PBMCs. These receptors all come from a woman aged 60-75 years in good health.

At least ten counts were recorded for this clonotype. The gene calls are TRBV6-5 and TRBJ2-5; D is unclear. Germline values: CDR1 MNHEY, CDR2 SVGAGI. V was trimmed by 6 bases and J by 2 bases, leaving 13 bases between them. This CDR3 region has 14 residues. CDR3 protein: CASSPGQFQETQYF. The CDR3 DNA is TGTGCCAGCAGCCCCGGCCAATTTCAAGAGACCCAGTACTTC.

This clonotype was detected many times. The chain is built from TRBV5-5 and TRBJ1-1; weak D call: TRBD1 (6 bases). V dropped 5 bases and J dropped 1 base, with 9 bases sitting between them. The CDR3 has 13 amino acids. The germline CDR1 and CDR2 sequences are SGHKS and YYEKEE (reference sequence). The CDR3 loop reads CASSSQGNTEAFF. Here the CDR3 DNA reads TGTGCCAGCAGTTCACAGGGGAACACTGAAGCTTTCTTT.

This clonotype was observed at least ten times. The DNA of the CDR3 is TGCAGTGCTAGAGATTGGGTAGCAGGCGCAGTGAACACTGAAGCTTTCTTT. Its protein is CSARDWVAGAVNTEAFF. The rearrangement links TRBV20-1 to TRBJ1-1; no clear D gene. The CDR3 has 17 amino acids. Trimming stripped 0 bases from V and 0 bases from J, with 17 bases between. CDR1 is DFQATT, CDR2 SNEGSKA, per germline (reference sequence).